The clone carrying this TCR beta chain came up many times. Its cognate antigen is unknown. Enrolled hyperthyroidism patients had a new diagnosis, a duration under 2 months, and an age of 18 to 65. This record comes from a study of Graves' ophthalmopathy and Graves' hyperthyroidism. The sequenced template was RNA, covering the TCR beta CDR3 region. An opening RT-PCR round employed HTBI primers and preceded a second-round multiplex PCR. MiXCR, applied by TCRdb to the multiplex PCR reads, yields one record per CDR3 protein. The data hold about 380,000 distinct CDR3 sequences, with roughly 15% observed a single time. V was clipped by 0 bases and J by 6 bases; unmatched bases: 9. Germline loops: CDR1 LNHNV, CDR2 YYDKDF (reference sequence). This CDR3 is 17 amino acids long. Study-wide results and limits: Blood also held most thyroid clonotypes expanded above 0.001 frequency. Predictions made by the model for ophthalmopathy progression reached roughly 64% sensitivity and about 72% specificity.

The chain employs TRBV15 and TRBJ2-2; 8 bases fit TRBD1. This clonotype was obtained from a woman between 18 and 30 years old with stable Graves' hyperthyroidism. The sample taken for sequencing was peripheral blood. CDR3: CATSRDYSGQVPGELFF. In DNA, the CDR3 is TGTGCCACCAGCAGAGATTATTCGGGACAGGTTCCCGGGGAGCTGTTTTTT.